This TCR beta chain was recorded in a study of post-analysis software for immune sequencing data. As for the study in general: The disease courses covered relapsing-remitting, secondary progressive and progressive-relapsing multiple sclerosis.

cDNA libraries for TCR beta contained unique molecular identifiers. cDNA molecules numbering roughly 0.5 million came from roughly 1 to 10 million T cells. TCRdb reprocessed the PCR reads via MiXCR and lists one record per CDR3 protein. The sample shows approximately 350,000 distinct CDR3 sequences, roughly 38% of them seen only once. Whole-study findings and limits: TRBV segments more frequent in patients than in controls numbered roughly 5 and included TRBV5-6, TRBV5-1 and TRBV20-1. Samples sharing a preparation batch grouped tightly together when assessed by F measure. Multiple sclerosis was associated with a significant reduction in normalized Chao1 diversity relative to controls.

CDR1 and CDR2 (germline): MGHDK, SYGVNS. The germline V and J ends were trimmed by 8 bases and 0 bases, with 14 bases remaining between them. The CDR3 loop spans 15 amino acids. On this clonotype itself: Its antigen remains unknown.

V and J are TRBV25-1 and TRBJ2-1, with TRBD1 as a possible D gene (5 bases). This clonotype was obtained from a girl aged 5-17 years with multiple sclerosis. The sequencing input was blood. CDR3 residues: CASLRGSGSYNEQFF. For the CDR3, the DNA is TGTGCCAGCCTAAGGGGTTCCGGCTCCTACAATGAGCAGTTCTTC.